The TCR beta chain under discussion was sequenced for a study of T-cell reconstitution after alpha-beta-depleted transplantation in children. Preparation of the TCRbeta library used unique molecular identifiers. MiXCR was run by TCRdb on the PCR reads, yielding one entry per CDR3 protein. This sample yields 350,000 to 450,000 distinct CDR3 sequences, of which approximately 20% are seen a single time; around 4% belongs to the top ten. V lost 4 bases and J 5 bases, leaving 17 bases between the germline ends. Germline-derived CDR1 and CDR2 are SEHNR and FQNEAQ (reference sequence). This CDR3 spans 15 amino acids. This clonotype was found many times.

This receptor was taken from a human donor who donated a stem cell graft to a child with acute myeloid leukemia. This chain links TRBV7-9 with TRBJ1-2; tentatively, D is TRBD1 (5 bases). The material sequenced was PBMCs from the stem cell graft donor, taken from the stem cell graft. The DNA of the CDR3 is TGTGCCAGCAGCTCTTTTGGGGGAGTGCGATATGGCTACACCTTC. Its protein product is CASSSFGGVRYGYTF.